The TCR beta chain under discussion was sequenced for a study of blood T cell repertoires in COVID-19. At the level of the study: From T cells, B-cell-depleted T cells, or PBMCs came the material, which was cDNA or gDNA.

Germline-derived CDR1 and CDR2 are MRHNA and SNTAGT. V was clipped by 2 bases and J by 7 bases; unmatched bases: 6. CDR3 size: 15 residues. This clone appeared a few times. In the study's own analysis: Estimation of nucleated cell counts relied on the amplification of reference gene primers. The assay was immunoSEQ multiplex PCR, and TCRdb's table has in-frame clones only and misses some. V and J calls plus clone size are reproduced from that table; the DNA served to infer D and trimming. The data show some 100,000 clones, about 90% seen once. The clonotype originates from a human donor in a cohort sampled during active COVID-19. V gene TRBV6-4 combines with J gene TRBJ2-1; TRBD2 agrees at 9 bases. The sample taken for sequencing was peripheral blood. The CDR3 DNA is TGTGCCAGCAGTGACCGTAGCGGGAGTGTAAATGAGCAGTTCTTC. This sequence encodes CASSDRSGSVNEQFF.